This entry describes one T cell receptor beta chain. The data derive from a study of blood T cell repertoires in COVID-19. About the study: In each case, the material was cDNA or gDNA derived from T cells, B-cell-depleted T cells, or PBMCs.

The germline V and J ends were trimmed by 5 bases and 0 bases, with 23 bases remaining between them. The germline V gene encodes CDR1 ENHRY and CDR2 SYGVKD. There are 19 residues in the CDR3. It was during active infection that Seattle patients were enrolled and then longitudinally followed. Study processing details: Amplification from reference gene primers served as the basis for estimated nucleated cell counts. The data were produced by immunoSEQ multiplex PCR, yet TCRdb's version contains in-frame clones alone and is incomplete. V and J calls and clone size are as listed in that table; D and trimming were resolved from the DNA. The sample holds a few hundred thousand clones, roughly 90% seen once.

Sequencing was carried out using peripheral blood. V and J are TRBV10-3 and TRBJ2-1; TRBD2 might be the D (8 bases). This TCR derives from a woman in her fifties or sixties with COVID-19, enrolled during active disease. The CDR3 sequence: CAISTLTGGGQSSYNEQFF. CDR3 bases: TGTGCCATCAGTACCTTAACCGGGGGGGGACAGAGCTCCTACAATGAGCAGTTCTTC.